This entry lists 9 T cell receptor beta chains sequenced from one sample in a study of radiotherapy plus CTLA-4 blockade in lung cancer. Generated by immunoSEQ multiplex PCR, the TCRdb table keeps only in-frame clones and is missing some. The sample gives about 120,000 clones, more than 75% of which show up once; less than 4% is in the top ten. Sequencing used peripheral blood, obtained from a patient treated with radiotherapy plus ipilimumab. All receptors derive from a human donor with non-small cell lung cancer that progressed on radiotherapy plus ipilimumab. Some clones in this sample may be carry-over from other donors' samples.

This sequence joins TRBV10-3 and TRBJ2-7, with D tentatively TRBD1 (5 bases). The CDR3 consists of 13 residues. Germline V gives CDR1 ENHRY, CDR2 SYGVKD. Trimming left V 3 bases short and J 2 bases short, with 8 bases between. The CDR3 DNA is TGTGCCATCAGTGAAGCAGGGACCTACGAGCAGTACTTC. Protein: CAISEAGTYEQYF.

This chain uses TRBV6-6 with TRBJ1-1; D might be TRBD1 (6 bases). Germline lookup yields CDR1 MNHNY and CDR2 SVGAGI (reference sequence). The germline V and J ends were trimmed by 0 bases and 8 bases, with 13 bases remaining between them. CDR3 size: 14 residues. The CDR3 nucleotides are TGTGCCAGCAGTTACTCGAATATACAGGGCGAAGCTTTCTTT. This encodes CASSYSNIQGEAFF.

This clone was detected a few times. This chain uses TRBV5-1 with TRBJ2-3; the D is unclear. In germline, CDR1 is SGHRS, CDR2 YFSETQ. CDR3 length: 14 residues. Trimming cost V 0 bases and J 6 bases, with 11 bases left between them. The CDR3 coding sequence is TGCGCCAGCAGCTTGGGGGGAAAGGGTGATACGCAGTATTTT. It is translated as CASSLGGKGDTQYF. The variable domain in full, with the rest retrieved from reference TRBV5-1 and TRBJ2-3, is KAGVTQTPRYLIKTRGQQVTLSCSPISGHRSVSWYQQTPGQGLQFLFEYFSETQRNKGNFPGRFSGRQFSNSRSEMNVSTLELGDSALYLCASSLGGKGDTQYFGPGTRLTVL.

V and J are TRBV7-9 and TRBJ2-2; D is ambiguous. The CDR3 consists of 14 residues. Trimming stripped 5 bases from V and 4 bases from J, with 11 bases between. Germline loops: CDR1 SEHNR, CDR2 FQNEAQ (reference sequence). Here the CDR3 reads CASSLPRATGELFF. The CDR3 DNA reads TGTGCCAGCAGCCTGCCTCGGGCCACCGGGGAGCTGTTTTTT.

The genes are TRBV6-1 and TRBJ2-7, with 11 bases fitting TRBD2. The last part of the DNA fits TRBJ2-1 better; the J call may be wrong. Germline V gene sequence: CDR1 MNHNS, CDR2 SASEGT. The CDR3 consists of 15 residues. The CDR3 DNA reads as TGTGCCAGCAGTGAAGGGGCTAGCGGGGGGTATGTGCAGTTCTTC. Encoded protein: CASSEGASGGYVQFF.

The gene calls are TRBV7-9 and TRBJ2-1; D is ambiguous. The CDR3 sequence is 11 residues long. The V and J ends lost 2 bases and 10 bases respectively, with 6 bases between them. Germline CDR1 and CDR2: SEHNR and FQNEAQ (reference sequence). The CDR3 sequence is CASSLKNEQFF. DNA for the CDR3: TGTGCCAGCAGCTTAAAGAACGAGCAGTTCTTC.

This chain joins TRBV6-5 and TRBJ1-2; 9 bases are a match to TRBD1. The J segment lost 4 bases and the V segment lost 5 bases, leaving 8 bases of the junction unmatched. Germline assignment: CDR1 MNHEY and CDR2 SVGAGI. The CDR3 extends over 15 amino acids. The CDR3 reads CASSPWDRARYGYTF. CDR3 sequence (DNA): TGTGCCAGCAGTCCCTGGGACAGGGCGCGCTATGGCTACACCTTC.

This chain uses TRBV5-4 with TRBJ2-1; 8 positions agree with TRBD2. CDR3 length: 15 amino acids. With 4 bases clipped from V and 6 bases from J, the junction kept 9 bases outside the gene matches. Germline lookup yields CDR1 SGHNT and CDR2 YYREEE (reference sequence). In DNA, the CDR3 is TGTGCCAGCAGCACCACCCGGGGGGGCCGCAATGAGCAGTTCTTC. Protein sequence: CASSTTRGGRNEQFF.

DNA for the CDR3: TGTGCCAGCTCACCAAACAGGGACTACGAGCAGTACTTC. Translation: CASSPNRDYEQYF. The rearrangement links TRBV18 to TRBJ2-7; a possible D gene is TRBD1 (6 bases). V was shortened by 2 bases and J by 3 bases, with 8 bases between the two germline ends. The CDR3 runs to 13 residues. The germline CDR1 and CDR2 sequences are KGHSH and LQKENI.